Presented here are 2 T cell receptor beta chains from one specimen sequenced in a study of tissue T cells after allogeneic stem cell transplantation. Profiling relied on immunoSEQ multiplex PCR, and the TCRdb table lists in-frame clones only, not all of them. The sample contains some 25,000 clones, 70% to 75% of which appear only once. Sequenced here: tissue from the ileum, sampled at autopsy. The source of these receptors is a female donor of 60 years or more with lung cancer.

The genes are TRBV18 and TRBJ2-3; D might be TRBD1 (6 bases). Germline V gene sequence: CDR1 KGHSH, CDR2 LQKENI. The CDR3 is 13 residues long. V dropped 5 bases and J dropped 5 bases, with 11 bases sitting between them. CDR3 nucleotides: TGTGCCAGCTCATCATCACAGGGAGATACGCAGTATTTT. Protein sequence: CASSSSQGDTQYF.

This sequence joins TRBV7-8 and TRBJ2-2; TRBD1 matches at 10 bases. The germline V gene encodes CDR1 SGHVS and CDR2 FQNEAQ. J lost 4 bases, V lost 6 bases, and 8 bases had no gene match. The CDR3 covers 16 residues. The CDR3 coding sequence is TGTGCCAGCAGTCAAGACAGGGGGCGGAGCACCGGGGAGCTGTTTTTT. The encoded protein is CASSQDRGRSTGELFF.